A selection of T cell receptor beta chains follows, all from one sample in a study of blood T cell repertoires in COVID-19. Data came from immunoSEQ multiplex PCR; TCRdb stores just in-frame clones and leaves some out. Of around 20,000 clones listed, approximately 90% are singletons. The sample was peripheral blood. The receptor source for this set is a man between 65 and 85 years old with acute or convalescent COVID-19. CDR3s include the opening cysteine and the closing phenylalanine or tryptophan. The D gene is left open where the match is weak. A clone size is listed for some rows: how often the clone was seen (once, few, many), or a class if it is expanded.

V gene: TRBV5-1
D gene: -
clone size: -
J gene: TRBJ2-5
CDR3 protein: CASSLELETQYF
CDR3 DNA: TGCGCCAGCAGCTTGGAGCTGGAGACCCAGTACTTC

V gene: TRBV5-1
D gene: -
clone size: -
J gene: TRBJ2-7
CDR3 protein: CASSLQGSYEQYF
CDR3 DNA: TGCGCCAGCAGCTTACAGGGTTCCTACGAGCAGTACTTC

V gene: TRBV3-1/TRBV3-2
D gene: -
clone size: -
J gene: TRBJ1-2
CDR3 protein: CASSRTQGRWYGYTF
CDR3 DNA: TGTGCCAGCAGCCGCACTCAGGGGCGTTGGTATGGCTACACCTTC

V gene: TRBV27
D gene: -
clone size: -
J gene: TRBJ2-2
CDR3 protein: CASSLAYEAGELFF
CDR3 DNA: TGTGCCAGCAGTTTAGCGTACGAGGCCGGGGAGCTGTTTTTT

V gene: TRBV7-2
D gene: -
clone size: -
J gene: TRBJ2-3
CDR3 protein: CASSLASTAGIAQYF
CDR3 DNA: TGTGCCAGCAGCTTAGCATCTACGGCGGGAATTGCGCAGTATTTT

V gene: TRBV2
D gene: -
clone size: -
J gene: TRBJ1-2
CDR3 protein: CASSEGGDYGYTF
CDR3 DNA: TGTGCCAGCAGTGAAGGCGGGGACTATGGCTACACCTTC

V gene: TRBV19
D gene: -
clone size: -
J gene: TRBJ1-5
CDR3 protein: CASSTRDIRVGSNQPQHF
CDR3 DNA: TGTGCCAGTAGTACCCGGGACATTAGGGTTGGTAGCAATCAGCCCCAGCATTTT

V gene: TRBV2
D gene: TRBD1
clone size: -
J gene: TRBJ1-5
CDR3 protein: CASRTGGWDNQPQHF
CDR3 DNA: TGTGCCAGCCGGACAGGGGGTTGGGACAATCAGCCCCAGCATTTT

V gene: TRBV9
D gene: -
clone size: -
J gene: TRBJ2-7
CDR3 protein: CASSVGRGAYEQYF
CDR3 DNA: TGTGCCAGCAGCGTGGGGCGAGGAGCCTACGAGCAGTACTTC

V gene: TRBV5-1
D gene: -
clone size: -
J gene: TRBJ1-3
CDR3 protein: CASSPGGLAGNTIYF
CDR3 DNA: TGCGCCAGCAGCCCCGGGGGGCTAGCTGGAAACACCATATATTTT

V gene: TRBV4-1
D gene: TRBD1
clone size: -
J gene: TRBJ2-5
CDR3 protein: CASSQGHAGGQETQYF
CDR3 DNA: TGCGCCAGCAGCCAGGGCCACGCAGGGGGACAAGAGACCCAGTACTTC

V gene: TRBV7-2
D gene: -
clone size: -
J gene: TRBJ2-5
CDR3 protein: CASSLGVSQQETQYF
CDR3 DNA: TGTGCCAGCAGCTTAGGTGTCAGTCAGCAAGAGACCCAGTACTTC

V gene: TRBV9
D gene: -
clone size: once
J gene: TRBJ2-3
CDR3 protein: CASSVAPRTDTQYF
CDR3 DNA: TGTGCCAGCAGCGTAGCCCCCAGGACAGATACGCAGTATTTT

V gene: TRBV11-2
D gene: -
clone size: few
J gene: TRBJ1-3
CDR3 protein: CASSNRVEAGNTIYF
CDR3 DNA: TGTGCCAGCAGCAACAGGGTGGAGGCTGGAAACACCATATATTTT

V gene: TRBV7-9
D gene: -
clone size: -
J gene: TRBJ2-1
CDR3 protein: CASSFWTPGNEQFF
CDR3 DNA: TGTGCCAGCAGCTTTTGGACTCCCGGTAATGAGCAGTTCTTC

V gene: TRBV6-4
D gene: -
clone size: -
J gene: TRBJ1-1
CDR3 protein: CASSTNQGNEAFF
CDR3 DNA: TGTGCCAGCAGTACCAATCAGGGGAATGAAGCTTTCTTT

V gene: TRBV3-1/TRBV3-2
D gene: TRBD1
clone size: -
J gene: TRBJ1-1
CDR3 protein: CASSIRQGSEAFF
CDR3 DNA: TGTGCCAGCAGCATTAGACAGGGGAGTGAAGCTTTCTTT

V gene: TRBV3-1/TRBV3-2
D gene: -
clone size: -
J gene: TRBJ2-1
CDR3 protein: CASSQAAGTKQFF
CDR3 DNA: TGTGCCAGCAGCCAAGCTGCGGGGACCAAGCAGTTCTTC

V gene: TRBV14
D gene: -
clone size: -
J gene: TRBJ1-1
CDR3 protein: CASSQGFRGTEAFF
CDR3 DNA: TGTGCCAGCAGCCAAGGTTTTAGAGGGACTGAAGCTTTCTTT

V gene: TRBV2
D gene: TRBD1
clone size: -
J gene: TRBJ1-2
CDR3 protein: CASSSGTGAGYTF
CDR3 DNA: TGTGCCAGCAGTTCCGGGACAGGGGCTGGCTACACCTTC

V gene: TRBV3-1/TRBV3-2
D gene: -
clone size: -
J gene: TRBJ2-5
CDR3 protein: CASSQLRVFQETQYF
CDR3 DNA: TGTGCCAGCAGCCAACTACGGGTGTTCCAAGAGACCCAGTACTTC

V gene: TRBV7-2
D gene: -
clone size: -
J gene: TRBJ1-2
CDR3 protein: CASSPGVRVGYTF
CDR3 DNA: TGTGCCAGCAGCCCAGGGGTTCGGGTAGGCTACACCTTC

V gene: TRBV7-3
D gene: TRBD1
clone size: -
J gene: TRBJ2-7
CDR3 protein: CASSGGQVSSYEQYF
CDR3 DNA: TGTGCCAGCAGCGGGGGACAGGTGAGCTCCTACGAGCAGTACTTC

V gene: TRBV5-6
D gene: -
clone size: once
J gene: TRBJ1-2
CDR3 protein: CASSFTETNYGYTF
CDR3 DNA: TGTGCCAGCAGCTTTACAGAAACTAACTATGGCTACACCTTC

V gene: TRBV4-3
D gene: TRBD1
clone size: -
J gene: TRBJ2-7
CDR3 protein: CASSQWGQIVYEQYF
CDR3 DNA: TGCGCCAGCAGCCAATGGGGACAGATTGTCTACGAGCAGTACTTC

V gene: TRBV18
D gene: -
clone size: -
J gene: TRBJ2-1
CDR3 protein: CASSPQLNYNEQFF
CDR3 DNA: TGTGCCAGCTCACCACAACTGAATTACAATGAGCAGTTCTTC

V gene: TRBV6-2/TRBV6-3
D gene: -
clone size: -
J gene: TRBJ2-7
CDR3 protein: CASSTPFGGGLYEQYF
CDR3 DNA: TGTGCCAGCAGCACCCCTTTTGGAGGTGGTTTATACGAGCAGTACTTC

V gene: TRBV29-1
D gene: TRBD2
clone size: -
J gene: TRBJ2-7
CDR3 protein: CSVTGLARTYEQYF
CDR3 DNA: TGCAGCGTCACGGGACTAGCGCGAACCTACGAGCAGTACTTC

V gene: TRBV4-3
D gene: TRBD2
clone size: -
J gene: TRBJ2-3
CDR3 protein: CASSQDPEAASGGTDTQYF
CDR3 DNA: TGCGCCAGCAGCCAAGATCCGGAGGCGGCTAGCGGAGGCACAGATACGCAGTATTTT

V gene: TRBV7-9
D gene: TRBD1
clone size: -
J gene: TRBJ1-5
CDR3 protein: CASSLTGGNQPQHF
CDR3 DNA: TGTGCCAGCAGCTTAACAGGGGGAAATCAGCCCCAGCATTTT

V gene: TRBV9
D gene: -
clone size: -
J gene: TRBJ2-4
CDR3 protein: CASRTPSVQYF
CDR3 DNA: TGTGCCAGCAGGACCCCCAGCGTTCAGTACTTC

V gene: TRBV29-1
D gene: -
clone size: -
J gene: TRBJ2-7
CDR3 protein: CSVLGSRGADEQYF
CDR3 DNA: TGCAGCGTCCTTGGGTCCCGGGGGGCCGACGAGCAGTACTTC

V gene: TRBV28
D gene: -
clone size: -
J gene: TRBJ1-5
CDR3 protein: CASSAPYSNQPQHF
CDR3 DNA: TGTGCCAGCAGCGCCCCCTATAGCAATCAGCCCCAGCATTTT

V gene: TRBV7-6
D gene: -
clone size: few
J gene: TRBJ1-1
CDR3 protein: CASSLTPDSNTEAFF
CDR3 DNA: TGTGCCAGCAGCCTTACGCCGGACAGTAACACTGAAGCTTTCTTT

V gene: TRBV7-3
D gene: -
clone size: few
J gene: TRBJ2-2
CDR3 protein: CASSFGGNGELFF
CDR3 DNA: TGTGCCAGCAGCTTTGGGGGCAACGGGGAGCTGTTTTTT

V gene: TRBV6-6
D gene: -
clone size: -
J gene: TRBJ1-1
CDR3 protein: CASSYSGGANSEAFF
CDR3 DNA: TGTGCCAGCAGTTACTCTGGAGGAGCCAATTCCGAAGCTTTCTTT

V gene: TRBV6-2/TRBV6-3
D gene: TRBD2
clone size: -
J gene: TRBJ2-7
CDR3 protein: CASSWASGPYEQYF
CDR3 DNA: TGTGCCAGCAGTTGGGCTAGCGGGCCCTACGAGCAGTACTTC

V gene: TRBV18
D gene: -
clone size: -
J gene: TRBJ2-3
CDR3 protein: CASSPADTQYF
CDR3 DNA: TGTGCCAGCTCACCCGCAGATACGCAGTATTTT

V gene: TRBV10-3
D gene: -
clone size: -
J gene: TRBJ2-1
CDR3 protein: CAISLQGNNEQFF
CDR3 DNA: TGTGCCATCAGTCTACAGGGAAACAATGAGCAGTTCTTC

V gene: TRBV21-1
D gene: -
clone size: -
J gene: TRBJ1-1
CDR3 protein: CASSPEGFLETEAFF
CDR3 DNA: TGTGCCAGCAGCCCTGAGGGATTCCTGGAAACTGAAGCTTTCTTT

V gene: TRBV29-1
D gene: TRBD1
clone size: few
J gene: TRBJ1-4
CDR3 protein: CSAGGRGATNEKLFF
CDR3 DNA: TGCAGCGCCGGGGGCAGGGGGGCAACTAATGAAAAACTGTTTTTT

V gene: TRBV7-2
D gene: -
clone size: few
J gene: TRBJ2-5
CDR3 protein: CASSLQGQETQYF
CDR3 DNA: TGTGCCAGCAGCTTACAGGGACAAGAGACCCAGTACTTC

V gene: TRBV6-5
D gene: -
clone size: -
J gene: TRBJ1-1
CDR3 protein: CASSYSIGRPPMAFF
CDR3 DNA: TGTGCCAGCAGTTACTCGATTGGGAGGCCGCCGATGGCTTTCTTT